These T cell receptor beta chains were read from a single sample in a study of human T cells and chemical hapten exposure. TCRdb recomputed calls from the RACE reads with MiXCR, one row per CDR3 protein. This table holds approximately 340,000 distinct CDR3 sequences, under 9% found once. The sequenced sample was whole blood, obtained in connection with sensitization to the hapten diphenylcyclopropenone (DPC). The receptors come from a woman aged 18-35 years with alopecia areata. Some clones in this sample may be carry-over from other donors' samples. CDR3s include the opening cysteine and the closing phenylalanine or tryptophan. A D gene is named only where the DNA matches it firmly. Expanded clones get a size class; other rows say once, few or many, or leave the size out.

j_gene: TRBJ2-5; abundance: many; v_gene: TRBV12-3/TRBV12-4; d_gene: TRBD2; CDR3aa: CASSETSSGQETQYF; CDR3nt: TGTGCCAGCAGTGAGACTAGCAGTGGCCAAGAGACCCAGTACTTC
j_gene: TRBJ1-3; abundance: .; v_gene: TRBV18; d_gene: TRBD1; CDR3aa: CASSLTGGTGNTIYF; CDR3nt: TGTGCCAGCTCGCTGACAGGGGGGACTGGAAACACCATATATTTT
j_gene: TRBJ2-3; abundance: few; v_gene: TRBV5-1; d_gene: TRBD1; CDR3aa: CASSLAEGQLPDTQYF; CDR3nt: TGCGCCAGCAGCTTGGCAGAGGGACAGCTTCCAGATACGCAGTATTTT
j_gene: TRBJ2-2; abundance: .; v_gene: TRBV5-4; d_gene: .; CDR3aa: CASSLQIANTGELFF; CDR3nt: TGTGCCAGCAGCTTACAGATCGCGAACACCGGGGAGCTGTTTTTT
j_gene: TRBJ2-3; abundance: many; v_gene: TRBV7-8; d_gene: .; CDR3aa: CASSLGVLLTDTQYF; CDR3nt: TGTGCCAGCAGCTTAGGGGTCCTGCTCACAGATACGCAGTATTTT
j_gene: TRBJ1-6; abundance: .; v_gene: TRBV20-1; d_gene: TRBD1; CDR3aa: CSARDRDSSYNSPLHF; CDR3nt: TGCAGTGCTAGGGACAGGGACAGCTCCTATAATTCACCCCTCCACTTT
j_gene: TRBJ2-5; abundance: .; v_gene: TRBV5-6; d_gene: TRBD2; CDR3aa: CASSLSGGAAETQYF; CDR3nt: TGTGCCAGCAGCTTGTCCGGGGGGGCCGCTGAGACCCAGTACTTC
j_gene: TRBJ2-3; abundance: .; v_gene: TRBV6-5; d_gene: .; CDR3aa: CASSRDMGNTDTQYF; CDR3nt: TGTGCCAGCAGCCGGGACATGGGGAATACAGATACGCAGTATTTT
j_gene: TRBJ2-5; abundance: few; v_gene: TRBV7-2; d_gene: TRBD1; CDR3aa: CASSNDRDRETQYF; CDR3nt: TGTGCCAGCAGTAACGACAGGGACAGGGAGACCCAGTACTTC
j_gene: TRBJ2-7; abundance: many; v_gene: TRBV12-3/TRBV12-4; d_gene: .; CDR3aa: CASRTRADEQYF; CDR3nt: TGTGCCAGCAGGACCCGGGCCGACGAGCAGTACTTC
j_gene: TRBJ1-4; abundance: .; v_gene: TRBV2; d_gene: .; CDR3aa: CASSDRREFF; CDR3nt: TGTGCCAGCAGTGACAGGCGGGAGTTTTTT
j_gene: TRBJ2-7; abundance: .; v_gene: TRBV4-3; d_gene: .; CDR3aa: CASSQNSGWDYEQYF; CDR3nt: TGCGCCAGCAGCCAAAACAGCGGGTGGGACTACGAGCAGTACTTC
j_gene: TRBJ1-1; abundance: few; v_gene: TRBV3-1; d_gene: .; CDR3aa: CASSQGVDSLEAFF; CDR3nt: TGTGCCAGCAGCCAAGGGGTGGACAGTTTAGAAGCTTTCTTT
j_gene: TRBJ2-5; abundance: many; v_gene: TRBV3-1; d_gene: .; CDR3aa: CASSQALSEETQYF; CDR3nt: TGTGCCAGCAGCCAAGCCTTGTCAGAAGAGACCCAGTACTTC
j_gene: TRBJ2-1; abundance: .; v_gene: TRBV9; d_gene: TRBD2; CDR3aa: CASSVSGGAVNEQFF; CDR3nt: TGTGCCAGCAGCGTTAGCGGGGGGGCGGTCAATGAGCAGTTCTTC
j_gene: TRBJ1-4; abundance: many; v_gene: TRBV3-1; d_gene: .; CDR3aa: CASSQKGTGEKLFF; CDR3nt: TGTGCCAGCAGCCAAAAGGGGACGGGTGAAAAACTGTTTTTT
j_gene: TRBJ1-3; abundance: many; v_gene: TRBV6-5; d_gene: .; CDR3aa: CASSNSINSGNTIYF; CDR3nt: TGTGCCAGCAGCAATTCCATCAACTCTGGAAACACCATATATTTT
j_gene: TRBJ1-6; abundance: .; v_gene: TRBV12-3/TRBV12-4; d_gene: TRBD1; CDR3aa: CASSPTGSVYNSPLHF; CDR3nt: TGTGCCAGCAGTCCGACAGGGTCGGTGTATAATTCACCCCTCCACTTT
j_gene: TRBJ1-3; abundance: few; v_gene: TRBV12-3/TRBV12-4; d_gene: TRBD1; CDR3aa: CASSLQGAALSGNTIYF; CDR3nt: TGTGCCAGCAGTCTACAGGGGGCAGCGCTCTCTGGAAACACCATATATTTT
j_gene: TRBJ1-1; abundance: .; v_gene: TRBV27; d_gene: .; CDR3aa: CASSATRGTTEAFF; CDR3nt: TGTGCCAGCAGTGCGACAAGGGGGACCACTGAAGCTTTCTTT
j_gene: TRBJ2-7; abundance: few; v_gene: TRBV9; d_gene: .; CDR3aa: CASSVQSSYEQYF; CDR3nt: TGTGCCAGCAGCGTACAGAGCTCCTACGAGCAGTACTTC
j_gene: TRBJ2-3; abundance: .; v_gene: TRBV7-2; d_gene: TRBD2; CDR3aa: CASSLNVILAGTRTDTQYF; CDR3nt: TGTGCCAGCAGCTTAAATGTCATACTAGCGGGGACCCGCACAGATACGCAGTATTTT
j_gene: TRBJ1-1; abundance: .; v_gene: TRBV12-3/TRBV12-4; d_gene: .; CDR3aa: CASSSGPGFGGDTEAFF; CDR3nt: TGTGCCAGCAGTTCTGGGCCGGGCTTTGGGGGTGACACTGAAGCTTTCTTT
j_gene: TRBJ2-2; abundance: .; v_gene: TRBV12-3/TRBV12-4; d_gene: .; CDR3aa: CASRPQDPNPGELFF; CDR3nt: TGTGCCAGCAGGCCTCAGGACCCGAATCCCGGGGAGCTGTTTTTT
j_gene: TRBJ1-1; abundance: .; v_gene: TRBV5-8; d_gene: .; CDR3aa: CASIDRMDTEAFF; CDR3nt: TGTGCCAGCATTGACAGGATGGACACTGAAGCTTTCTTT
j_gene: TRBJ1-2; abundance: many; v_gene: TRBV13; d_gene: .; CDR3aa: CASSLWRQNYGYTF; CDR3nt: TGTGCCAGCAGCTTATGGAGACAGAACTATGGCTACACCTTC
j_gene: TRBJ2-1; abundance: .; v_gene: TRBV12-3/TRBV12-4; d_gene: .; CDR3aa: CASSFYEGGEQFF; CDR3nt: TGTGCCAGCAGTTTTTACGAGGGGGGCGAGCAGTTCTTC
j_gene: TRBJ2-6; abundance: .; v_gene: TRBV4-3; d_gene: .; CDR3aa: CASSQDFLGANVLTF; CDR3nt: TGCGCCAGCAGCCAGGATTTCCTAGGGGCCAACGTCCTGACTTTC
j_gene: TRBJ2-2; abundance: .; v_gene: TRBV4-2; d_gene: TRBD1; CDR3aa: CASSQDEGAYTGELFF; CDR3nt: TGTGCCAGCAGCCAAGATGAGGGGGCCTACACCGGGGAGCTGTTTTTT
j_gene: TRBJ2-3; abundance: many; v_gene: TRBV20-1; d_gene: TRBD2; CDR3aa: CSATGTSGPSTDTQYF; CDR3nt: TGCAGTGCTACTGGGACTAGCGGCCCTAGCACAGATACGCAGTATTTT
j_gene: TRBJ1-1; abundance: .; v_gene: TRBV24-1; d_gene: .; CDR3aa: CATSDSGRLTEAFF; CDR3nt: TGTGCCACCAGTGACTCGGGACGTCTCACTGAAGCTTTCTTT
j_gene: TRBJ1-1; abundance: .; v_gene: TRBV6-5; d_gene: .; CDR3aa: CASRKQGYTEAFF; CDR3nt: TGTGCCAGCAGAAAACAGGGTTACACTGAAGCTTTCTTT
j_gene: TRBJ1-2; abundance: .; v_gene: TRBV7-9; d_gene: .; CDR3aa: CASSLGAGVGGYTF; CDR3nt: TGTGCCAGCAGCTTAGGGGCAGGCGTAGGTGGCTACACCTTC
j_gene: TRBJ2-1; abundance: .; v_gene: TRBV3-1; d_gene: .; CDR3aa: CASSPWAQQAYNEQFF; CDR3nt: TGTGCCAGCAGCCCTTGGGCTCAGCAAGCTTACAATGAGCAGTTCTTC
j_gene: TRBJ1-1; abundance: few; v_gene: TRBV18; d_gene: .; CDR3aa: CASSPPNVGTQNTEAFF; CDR3nt: TGTGCCAGCTCACCACCCAATGTGGGGACTCAAAACACTGAAGCTTTCTTT
j_gene: TRBJ2-3; abundance: many; v_gene: TRBV28; d_gene: .; CDR3aa: CASSPGTQSTDTQYF; CDR3nt: TGTGCCAGCAGTCCCGGGACGCAAAGCACAGATACGCAGTATTTT
j_gene: TRBJ2-3; abundance: many; v_gene: TRBV18; d_gene: TRBD2; CDR3aa: CASSLVAGARGDTQYF; CDR3nt: TGTGCCAGCTCACTCGTAGCGGGGGCCAGAGGAGATACGCAGTATTTT
j_gene: TRBJ1-1; abundance: many; v_gene: TRBV6-2/TRBV6-3; d_gene: .; CDR3aa: CASSHVGLNTEAFF; CDR3nt: TGTGCCAGCAGCCACGTAGGGCTGAACACTGAAGCTTTCTTT
j_gene: TRBJ2-7; abundance: .; v_gene: TRBV12-3/TRBV12-4; d_gene: .; CDR3aa: CASSRTEYEQYF; CDR3nt: TGTGCCAGCAGCCGGACAGAGTACGAGCAGTACTTC
j_gene: TRBJ1-1; abundance: few; v_gene: TRBV6-2/TRBV6-3; d_gene: TRBD1; CDR3aa: CASSRTGDNTEAFF; CDR3nt: TGTGCCAGCAGTCGGACAGGGGATAACACTGAAGCTTTCTTT
j_gene: TRBJ2-1; abundance: many; v_gene: TRBV20-1; d_gene: TRBD1; CDR3aa: CSSPNTRDRGSNEQFF; CDR3nt: TGCAGTTCACCCAACACCCGGGACAGGGGGTCGAATGAGCAGTTCTTC
j_gene: TRBJ2-1; abundance: many; v_gene: TRBV7-2; d_gene: TRBD2; CDR3aa: CASSVGLEIDEQFF; CDR3nt: TGTGCCAGCAGCGTGGGACTAGAGATAGATGAGCAGTTCTTC
j_gene: TRBJ2-1; abundance: many; v_gene: TRBV12-3/TRBV12-4; d_gene: .; CDR3aa: CASSLVSGNEQFF; CDR3nt: TGTGCCAGCAGTTTAGTTTCCGGGAATGAGCAGTTCTTC
j_gene: TRBJ2-1; abundance: few; v_gene: TRBV4-3; d_gene: TRBD2; CDR3aa: CASSTRTSGGYSYNEQFF; CDR3nt: TGCGCCAGCAGCACCCGGACTAGCGGGGGGTACTCCTACAATGAGCAGTTCTTC
j_gene: TRBJ2-1; abundance: many; v_gene: TRBV12-3/TRBV12-4; d_gene: .; CDR3aa: CASSLRERVGEQFF; CDR3nt: TGTGCCAGCAGTTTAAGGGAGCGAGTCGGTGAGCAGTTCTTC
j_gene: TRBJ1-4; abundance: .; v_gene: TRBV16; d_gene: .; CDR3aa: CASSQMPQSNEKLFF; CDR3nt: TGTGCCAGCAGCCAAATGCCTCAGAGTAATGAAAAACTGTTTTTT
j_gene: TRBJ1-2; abundance: .; v_gene: TRBV27; d_gene: TRBD1; CDR3aa: CASSLSTGTGYGYTF; CDR3nt: TGTGCCAGCAGTTTATCGACAGGGACAGGCTATGGCTACACCTTC